A single sample is the source of the 3 T cell receptor beta chains below, sequenced in a study of brain T cells in children with intractable seizures (dated by TCRdb to 2020 to 2023). The library was obtained by the immunoSEQ multiplex PCR assay. In TCRdb, the immuneACCESS table is reduced to in-frame sequences with V and J assigned. These tables do not hold every clone; where another copy was compared, an unresolved V gene accounts for under half, and the others remain unexplained. This sample has roughly 80,000 clones in its table, and around nine tenths of those were observed once. The ten largest clones represent less than 30% of the sample. The time point label for this specimen denotes: resected brain tissue, or blood drawn just prior to surgery. Sequencing was performed on peripheral blood, taken at surgery. The receptor source for this set is a girl aged 2 to 9 with Rasmussen encephalitis and intractable seizures.

The V and J genes are TRBV14 and TRBJ2-1; either TRBD1 or TRBD2 may fit D (5 bases each). The CDR3 runs to 14 residues. The V end was cut by 3 bases, the J end by 13 bases, with 19 bases between. CDR1 is SGHDN, CDR2 FVKESK, per germline. The CDR3 sequence: CASSHHMGTQVQFF. CDR3 nucleotides: TGTGCCAGCAGCCACCATATGGGGACCCAAGTCCAGTTCTTC. Supplemented by reference TRBV14 and TRBJ2-1, the full variable domain reads EAGVTQFPSHSVIEKGQTVTLRCDPISGHDNLYWYRRVMGKEIKFLLHFVKESKQDESGMPNNRFLAERTGGTYSTLKVQPAELEDSGVYFCASSHHMGTQVQFFGPGTRLTVL.

CDR3 DNA: TGCGCCAGCAGCTTGGTCAGGGGCTCCTACAATGAGCAGTTCTTC. Encoded protein: CASSLVRGSYNEQFF. V gene TRBV5-1 combines with J gene TRBJ2-1; a weak D match, TRBD1 (6 bases). The ends were cut back, 0 bases at V and 0 bases at J, with 7 bases in the middle. This CDR3 comprises 15 residues. The germline V gene encodes CDR1 SGHRS and CDR2 YFSETQ.

The chain employs TRBV7-9 and TRBJ1-1; no firm D call. Germline CDR1 reads SEHNR; CDR2 reads FQNEAQ (reference sequence). Trimming left V 2 bases short and J 3 bases short, with 10 bases between. The CDR3 length is 14 residues. This CDR3 is CASSLKETYTEAFF. In nucleotides, the CDR3 is TGTGCCAGCAGCTTAAAGGAAACCTACACTGAAGCTTTCTTT.